This entry concerns a single T cell receptor beta chain. Its target is unknown. 60 Vbeta and 13 Jbeta primers were used in PCR. Profiled with immunoSEQ multiplex PCR; TCRdb holds only in-frame clones, not every one. The data show around 180,000 clones, approximately 80% seen once. These data belong to a study of cytomegalovirus exposure and HLA in healthy donors. The V and J ends lost 6 bases and 5 bases respectively, with 17 bases between them. CDR3 length equals 14 residues. The germline CDR1 and CDR2 sequences are MNHEY and SMNVEV (reference sequence). Findings and limits, study-wide: Researchers reported from a later analysis that most CMV-associated TCR beta chains appeared HLA-restricted. Altogether, 150 to 200 TCR beta chains were recorded as cytomegalovirus-associated.

This chain uses TRBV27 with TRBJ2-7, with D tentatively TRBD1 (6 bases). Sequenced input: PBMCs. This clonotype was sampled from a woman between 45 and 60 years old in good health and CMV-seronegative. As DNA, the CDR3 is TGTGCCAGCAGCTCCACTACAGGGTTCCACGAGCAGTACTTC. It yields the protein CASSSTTGFHEQYF.